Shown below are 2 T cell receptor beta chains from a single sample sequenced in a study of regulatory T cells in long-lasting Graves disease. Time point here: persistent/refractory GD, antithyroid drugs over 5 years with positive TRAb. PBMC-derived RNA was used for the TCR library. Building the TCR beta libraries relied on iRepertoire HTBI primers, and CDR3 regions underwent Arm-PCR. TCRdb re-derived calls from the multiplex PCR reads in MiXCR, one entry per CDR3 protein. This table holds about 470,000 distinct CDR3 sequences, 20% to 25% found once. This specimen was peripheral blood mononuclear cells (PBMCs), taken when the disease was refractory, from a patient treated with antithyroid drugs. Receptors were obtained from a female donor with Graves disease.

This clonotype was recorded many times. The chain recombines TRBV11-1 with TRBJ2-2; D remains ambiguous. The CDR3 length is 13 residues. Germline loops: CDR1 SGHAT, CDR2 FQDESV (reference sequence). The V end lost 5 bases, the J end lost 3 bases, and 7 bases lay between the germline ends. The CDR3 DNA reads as TGTGCCAGCAGCCTCTCTCACACCGGGGAGCTGTTTTTT. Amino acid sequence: CASSLSHTGELFF.

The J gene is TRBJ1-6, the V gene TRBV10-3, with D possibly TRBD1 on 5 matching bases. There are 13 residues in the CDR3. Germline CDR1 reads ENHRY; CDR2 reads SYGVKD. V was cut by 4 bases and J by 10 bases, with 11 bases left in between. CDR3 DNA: TGTGCCATCAGTGGCAGGGTCGAATCACCCCTCCACTTT. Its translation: CAISGRVESPLHF.